This T cell receptor beta chain was identified in a study of blood T cell repertoires in COVID-19. Study overall: Collection of acute and convalescent COVID-19 samples took place in the United States, Italy and Spain. PBMCs, B-cell-depleted T cells, or T cells were the source of the cDNA or gDNA that made up the material.

The germline CDR1 and CDR2 sequences are SGDLS and YYNGEE. The V gene lost 5 bases and the J gene lost 3 bases, with 16 bases spanning the gap. This CDR3 has 15 amino acids. Study processing details: Estimated nucleated cell counts came from reference gene primer amplification. TCRdb's copy holds only in-frame clones and misses some; the assay was immunoSEQ multiplex PCR. From that table come the V and J calls and clone size; the DNA was used to work out D and trimming. The table includes around 32,000 clones, 86% detected once. This sequence originates from a woman at least 80 years old with active or convalescent COVID-19. The rearrangement links TRBV9 to TRBJ2-3, with D perhaps TRBD1 (5 bases). The sample comprised peripheral blood. The DNA for the CDR3 is TGTGCCAGCAGTGATAGGGATGCAGGGACAGATACGCAGTATTTT. This codes for CASSDRDAGTDTQYF. Based on the CDR3 plus reference TRBV9 and TRBJ2-3, the full variable domain is DSGVTQTPKHLITATGQRVTLRCSPRSGDLSVYWYQQSLDQGLQFLIQYYNGEERAKGNILERFSAQQFPDLHSELNLSSLELGDSALYFCASSDRDAGTDTQYFGPGTRLTVL.